The rows below give T cell receptor beta chains drawn from one sample of a study of regulatory T cells in long-lasting Graves disease. TCRdb passed the multiplex PCR reads through MiXCR, listing each CDR3 protein once. This sample has under 700,000 distinct CDR3 sequences; more than 15% occur once, and the top ten carry roughly 25%. These data are also associated with another study on T cells in Graves' hyperthyroidism and ophthalmopathy.

The sample consisted of peripheral blood mononuclear cells (PBMCs), taken at new diagnosis, from a patient treated with antithyroid drugs. All receptors come from a woman aged 35-60 years with Graves disease. The CDR3 runs from the conserved cysteine through the conserved F or W. The D gene is left open where the match is weak. Size is omitted from some rows. Given values are once, few, many or a class for expanded clones.

TRBJ2-3	-	few	TRBV6-5	TGTGCCAGCAGCTACGGGCAGTCCACAGATACGCAGTATTTT	CASSYGQSTDTQYF
TRBJ2-7	-	many	TRBV2	TGTGCCTTTCGGGACAAGGCCTACGAGCAGTACTTC	CAFRDKAYEQYF
TRBJ1-2	TRBD1	many	TRBV11-2	TGTGCCAGCAGCTCTCAACAGGGGTGGCGGGGCTACACCTTC	CASSSQQGWRGYTF
TRBJ2-5	-	many	TRBV11-3	TGTGCCAGCAGCCATGGTCCGGGACGGGGAGAGACCCAGTACTTC	CASSHGPGRGETQYF
TRBJ1-1	-	many	TRBV10-3	TGTGCCATCAGGCGGACAGAGAACACTGAAGCTTTCTTT	CAIRRTENTEAFF
TRBJ1-1	TRBD1	many	TRBV29-1	TGCAGCGGAGGACAGGGGCACACTGAAGCTTTCTTT	CSGGQGHTEAFF
TRBJ2-3	-	few	TRBV27	TGTGCCAGCAGTGGCACAGGGCTCCGCACAGATACGCAGTATTTT	CASSGTGLRTDTQYF
TRBJ2-7	TRBD1	-	TRBV29-1	TGCAGCGTTGAAGCCGACAGGGGCGGGGAGCAGTACTTC	CSVEADRGGEQYF
TRBJ2-5	-	-	TRBV29-1	TGCAGCGTCGACCTAGGGGGGGAGACCCAGTACTTC	CSVDLGGETQYF
TRBJ2-7	TRBD2	many	TRBV28	TGTGCCAGCAGTCCAGGACTAGCGGGAGGCTACGAGCAGTACTTC	CASSPGLAGGYEQYF
TRBJ1-3	-	many	TRBV3-1	TGTGCCAGCAGCCAAGGAAGGGGACATGGCGGGGTTTTT	CASSQGRGHGGVF
TRBJ2-7	TRBD2	many	TRBV18	TGTGCCAGCAGCCCCCCCGGGAGGTACGAGCAGTACTTC	CASSPPGRYEQYF
TRBJ1-5	-	-	TRBV13	TGTGCCAGCAGCTCCCGCGGGGACATCAACGCGTCCCGGCCCCAGCATTTT	CASSSRGDINASRPQHF
TRBJ2-5	TRBD1	many	TRBV20-1	TGCAGTGCTAGAGGGACAGGAGGTCAAGAGACCCAGTACTTC	CSARGTGGQETQYF
TRBJ2-3	TRBD2	-	TRBV20-1	TGCAGTGCCCCTCTTTGGACTAGCGGGGGCGGGCGCACAGATACGCAGTATTTT	CSAPLWTSGGGRTDTQYF
TRBJ1-1	-	many	TRBV6-1	TGTGCCAGCAGTGAACAGGGGCCTGGCACTGAAGCTTTCTTT	CASSEQGPGTEAFF
TRBJ2-1	-	many	TRBV7-2	TGTGCCAGCAGCTCTAGGACGGGACGAACCAATGAGCAGTTCTTC	CASSSRTGRTNEQFF
TRBJ2-7	-	many	TRBV11-2	TGTGCCAGCAGCTTGGGGCAGAGAGCCTACGAGCAGTACTTC	CASSLGQRAYEQYF
TRBJ1-1	-	-	TRBV9	TGTGCCAGCAGCGGCACAGTGAGCACTGAAGCTTTCTTT	CASSGTVSTEAFF
TRBJ1-3	-	many	TRBV2	TGTGCCAGCAGTGAAGAAGGGCTTGCCGGAAACACCATATATTTT	CASSEEGLAGNTIYF
TRBJ2-3	-	-	TRBV14	TGTGCCAGCAGCCAAGAACTGGGCAGTGGCGGTACAGATACGCAGTATTTT	CASSQELGSGGTDTQYF
TRBJ2-5	-	many	TRBV11-2	TGTGCCAGCGGTTACTGGGTAACCCAAGAGACCCAGTACTTC	CASGYWVTQETQYF
TRBJ2-7	TRBD2	-	TRBV28	TGTGCCAGCAGTTTTTCTAGCGGGGGACACGAGCAGTACTTC	CASSFSSGGHEQYF
TRBJ1-1	-	few	TRBV6-1	TGTGCCAGCAGAGCTACAGGGCTTGAAGCTTTCTTT	CASRATGLEAFF
TRBJ1-2	TRBD1	many	TRBV5-1	TGCGCCAGCAGCCAGGGACAGGACTACTATGGCTACACCTTC	CASSQGQDYYGYTF
TRBJ2-1	TRBD1	few	TRBV2	TGTGCCAGCAATGGACAGGTTCGCAATGAGCAGCTCTTC	CASNGQVRNEQLF
TRBJ2-1	TRBD2	-	TRBV10-3	TGTGCCATCAGTGAGGAACTAGCGGGGGGGGGAGTTGAGCAGTTCTTC	CAISEELAGGGVEQFF
TRBJ1-2	-	-	TRBV12-3/TRBV12-4	TGTGCCAGCAGTTTAGCCGGGGGTGCAGGGCACTATGGCTACACCTTC	CASSLAGGAGHYGYTF
TRBJ1-4	-	many	TRBV12-3/TRBV12-4	TGTGCCAGCAGCCAGGGAGACCGACAGGCAACTAATGAAAAACTGTTTTTT	CASSQGDRQATNEKLFF
TRBJ1-4	TRBD1	-	TRBV20-1	TGCAGTGCTTTACAGGGGGAAAAACTGTTTTTT	CSALQGEKLFF
TRBJ1-2	-	few	TRBV29-1	TGCAGCGTTGGCGGACATGAAGGCTACACCTTC	CSVGGHEGYTF
TRBJ1-1	TRBD1	-	TRBV5-8	TGTGCCAGCAGCAGCTGGGACAGGGGCACTGAAGCTTTCTTT	CASSSWDRGTEAFF
TRBJ2-1	-	-	TRBV3-1	TGTGCCAGCAGCCGCCAGGGTATTGGGGAGCAGTTCTTC	CASSRQGIGEQFF
TRBJ2-1	TRBD2	-	TRBV27	TGTGCCAGCAGGCCTAGCGGGGGTTTCAATGAGCAGTTCTTC	CASRPSGGFNEQFF
TRBJ1-1	-	few	TRBV11-3	TGTGCCAGCAGCCCCGGCGGGCAGGGTGCGAACACTGAAGCTTTCTTT	CASSPGGQGANTEAFF